Each of the 16 T cell receptor beta chains below was sequenced from the same sample in a study of beta chain features in type 1 diabetes. The entirety of the isolated RNA underwent reverse transcription, so expressed TCRB transcripts were sequenced. Clones were read by immunoSEQ multiplex PCR, and TCRdb kept only the in-frame ones, dropping some. This sample carries hundreds of thousands of clones, 15% to 19% of them seen once, and the ten largest clones take roughly 0.098%. Source material: naive CD4+ T cells from blood. The receptors were sampled from a man between 18 and 35 years old in good health.

V usage is TRBV2 and J usage is TRBJ1-5; 12 nucleotides align to TRBD1. The CDR3 has 15 amino acids. Losses at the gene ends were 7 bases for V and 3 bases for J; bases not matched to a gene: 4. Germline loops: CDR1 SNHLY, CDR2 FYNNEI. CDR3 loop: CASKGQGALNQPQHF. Written as DNA, the CDR3 is TGTGCCAGCAAGGGACAGGGGGCGCTCAATCAGCCCCAGCATTTT.

The rearrangement uses TRBV19 and TRBJ1-2; D is possibly TRBD1 (5 bases). Germline V gene sequence: CDR1 LNHDA, CDR2 SQIVND (reference sequence). This CDR3 region has 15 residues. V lost 6 bases and J lost 2, with 16 bases in between. CDR3 nucleotides: TGTGCCAGTAGCAAAGAAGGGGTGAGCAACTATGGCTACACCTTC. It yields the protein CASSKEGVSNYGYTF.

The chain has TRBV19 and TRBJ2-7; TRBD1 might be the D (5 bases). CDR1 LNHDA and CDR2 SQIVND come from the germline V gene (reference sequence). The CDR3 sequence is 14 residues long. V lost 5 bases, J lost 2 bases, and 13 bases lay in between. The CDR3 coding sequence is TGTGCCAGTAGTCCCCAGAGGACAACCTACGAGCAGTACTTC. It encodes CASSPQRTTYEQYF. Full variable domain (rest looked up from reference TRBV19 and TRBJ2-7): DGGITQSPKYLFRKEGQNVTLSCEQNLNHDAMYWYRQDPGQGLRLIYYSQIVNDFQKGDIAEGYSVSREKKESFPLTVTSAQKNPTAFYLCASSPQRTTYEQYFGPGTRLTVT.

This rearrangement joins TRBV7-2 to TRBJ2-3; D is unclear. CDR3 length: 13 residues. With 4 bases removed from V and 5 bases from J, the gap between germline ends came to 10 bases. Germline CDR1 SGHTA, CDR2 FQGNSA. The DNA of the CDR3 is TGTGCCAGCAGCTCGTCCAATGGAGATACGCAGTATTTT. It is translated as CASSSSNGDTQYF.

A few counts support this clone. This chain uses TRBV18 with TRBJ1-5; TRBD1 matches at 7 bases. V shed 4 bases, J shed 6 bases, and the junction held 12 bases outside the gene matches. CDR1 and CDR2 from the germline V gene are KGHSH and LQKENI. This CDR3 has 16 amino acids. Here the CDR3 DNA reads TGTGCCAGCTCACGGGGGATGGAAGGGGGCGGTCAGCCCCAGCATTTT. This gives the protein CASSRGMEGGGQPQHF. Drawing the rest from reference TRBV18 and TRBJ1-5, the complete variable domain is NAGVMQNPRHLVRRRGQEARLRCSPMKGHSHVYWYRQLPEEGLKFMVYLQKENIIDESGMPKERFSAEFPKEGPSILRIQQVVRGDSAAYFCASSRGMEGGGQPQHFGDGTRLSIL.

This clone was seen only a few times. The J gene is TRBJ1-1, the V gene TRBV4-2, with a tentative D call TRBD1 (6 bases). The CDR3 spans 16 residues. CDR1 is LGHNA and CDR2 is YNFKEQ in the germline V gene. Trimming took 0 bases from V and 4 from J, leaving 15 bases between them. CDR3: CASSQDALQGGTEAFF. In nucleotides, the CDR3 is TGTGCCAGCAGCCAAGATGCCCTCCAAGGGGGCACTGAAGCTTTCTTT.

A remark on this clone: Other DNA sequences of this sample code for an identical CDR3. J is TRBJ1-2 and V is TRBV29-1; D is perhaps TRBD1 (5 bases). The CDR3 extends over 12 amino acids. V shed 7 bases and J shed 5 bases, with 14 bases lying between them. Per the germline V gene, CDR1 is SQVTM and CDR2 is ANQGSEA. The CDR3 region is CSGGTLAYGYTF. CDR3 in DNA: TGCAGCGGCGGGACCTTGGCATATGGCTACACCTTC.

J is TRBJ1-5 and V is TRBV5-1; maybe TRBD1 (6 bases). This CDR3 is built from 13 residues. V was shortened by 3 bases and J by 8 bases, with 12 bases between the two germline ends. In germline, CDR1 is SGHRS, CDR2 YFSETQ. In DNA, the CDR3 is TGCGCCAGCAGCTGGGACATTCAAGAGCCCCAGCATTTT. Encoded protein: CASSWDIQEPQHF.

The chain combines TRBV6-5 with TRBJ1-1; 7 nucleotides match TRBD1. Germline CDR1 is MNHEY and CDR2 is SVGAGI. J gave up 10 bases and V 7 bases, and 12 bases lay outside the gene matches. CDR3 size: 13 residues. The CDR3 reads CASISGQGGRAFF. The CDR3 nucleotides read TGTGCCAGCATATCTGGCCAGGGGGGTCGAGCTTTCTTT.

This CDR3 reads CASSLSRNRGNQPQHF. For the CDR3, the DNA is TGTGCCAGCAGTTTATCGAGAAACAGGGGCAATCAGCCCCAGCATTTT. The chain joins TRBV28 to TRBJ1-5; D may be TRBD1 (6 bases). Germline CDR1 reads MDHEN; CDR2 reads SYDVKM. CDR3 length equals 16 residues. The V and J ends lost 1 base and 2 bases respectively, with 12 bases between them.

The genes are TRBV11-2 and TRBJ2-7; D is perhaps TRBD1 (5 bases). The CDR3 extends over 17 amino acids. CDR1 is SGHAT, CDR2 FQNNGV, per germline. V was cut by 1 base and J by 3 bases, with 19 bases left in between. CDR3 amino acids: CASSLVQGPYDLYEQYF. CDR3 nucleotide sequence: TGTGCCAGCAGCTTAGTTCAGGGTCCTTATGACCTCTACGAGCAGTACTTC. Full variable domain (missing parts from reference TRBV11-2 and TRBJ2-7): EAGVAQSPRYKIIEKRQSVAFWCNPISGHATLYWYQQILGQGPKLLIQFQNNGVVDDSQLPKDRFSAERLKGVDSTLKIQPAKLEDSAVYLCASSLVQGPYDLYEQYFGPGTRLTVT.

This clone has just a few counts. This chain uses TRBV11-3 with TRBJ2-2; maybe TRBD2 (6 bases). CDR1 is SGHNT and CDR2 is YENEEA in the germline V gene. Between the trimmed V and J ends, which lost 4 bases and 3 bases, there was a span of 9 bases. This CDR3 has 14 amino acids. The CDR3 bases are TGTGCCAGCAGCTCGGGAGACCACACCGGGGAGCTGTTTTTT. This encodes CASSSGDHTGELFF.

This clone was recorded a few times. The V gene is TRBV30, the J gene TRBJ2-5; the D gene is possibly TRBD2 (5 bases). Trimming removed 2 bases at V and 2 bases at J, with 9 bases between. The germline CDR1 and CDR2 sequences are GTSNPN and SVGIG (reference sequence). The CDR3 runs 13 residues. CDR3 bases: TGTGCCTGGAGTCCAAGCGGACAAGAGACCCAGTACTTC. This gives the protein CAWSPSGQETQYF.

This clone occurred a few times. The chain links TRBV7-3 to TRBJ2-1; 9 nucleotides match TRBD2. The CDR3 is 15 residues long. Germline assignment: CDR1 SGHTA and CDR2 FQGTGA. V shed 3 bases and J 6 bases; nucleotides not matched to a gene: 6. The CDR3: CASSLLRGGRNEQFF. CDR3 DNA sequence: TGTGCCAGCAGCTTGCTGCGGGGGGGTCGCAATGAGCAGTTCTTC.

The chain links TRBV28 to TRBJ2-5, with D possibly being TRBD2 (6 bases). There are 13 residues in the CDR3. Trimming left V 5 bases short and J 5 bases short, with 12 bases between. The germline CDR1 and CDR2 sequences are MDHEN and SYDVKM. CDR3 bases: TGTGCCAGCAGTCGCGGGGTAGAGGAGACCCAGTACTTC. Translating it yields CASSRGVEETQYF.

This clone was counted between two and nine times. The chain employs TRBV30 and TRBJ2-2, with 9 positions matching TRBD1. CDR3 size: 15 residues. The V gene end was trimmed by 1 base and the J gene end by 7 bases; junction bases not matched to a gene: 7. CDR1 and CDR2 (germline): GTSNPN, SVGIG (reference sequence). CDR3 DNA sequence: TGTGCCTGGAGTGGCGGACAGGGGATTGGCGGGGAGCTGTTTTTT. Translated, it gives CAWSGGQGIGGELFF.